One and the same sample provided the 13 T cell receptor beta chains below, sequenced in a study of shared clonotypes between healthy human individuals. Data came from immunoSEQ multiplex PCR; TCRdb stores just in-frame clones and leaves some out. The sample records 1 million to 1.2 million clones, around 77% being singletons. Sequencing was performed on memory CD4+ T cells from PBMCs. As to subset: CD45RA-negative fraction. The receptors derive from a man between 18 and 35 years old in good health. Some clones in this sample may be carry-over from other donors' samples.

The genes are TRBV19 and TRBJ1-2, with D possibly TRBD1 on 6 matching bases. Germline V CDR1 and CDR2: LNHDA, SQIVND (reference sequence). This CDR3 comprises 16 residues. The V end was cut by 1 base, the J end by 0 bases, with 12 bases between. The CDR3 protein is CASSIAPGQSNYGYTF. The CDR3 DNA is TGTGCCAGTAGTATAGCTCCCGGACAGTCTAACTATGGCTACACCTTC.

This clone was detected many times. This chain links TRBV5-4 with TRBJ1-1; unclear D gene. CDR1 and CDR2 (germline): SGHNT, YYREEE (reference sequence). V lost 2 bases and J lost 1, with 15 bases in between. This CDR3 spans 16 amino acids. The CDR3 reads CASSLDAELRNTEAFF. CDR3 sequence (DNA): TGTGCCAGCAGCTTAGACGCGGAGCTCAGGAACACTGAAGCTTTCTTT.

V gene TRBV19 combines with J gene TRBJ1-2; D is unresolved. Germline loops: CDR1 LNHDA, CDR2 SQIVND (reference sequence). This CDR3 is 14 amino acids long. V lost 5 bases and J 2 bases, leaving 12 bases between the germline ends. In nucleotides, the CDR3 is TGTGCCAGTAGTGACGGGCGGCAGAACTATGGCTACACCTTC. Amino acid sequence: CASSDGRQNYGYTF.

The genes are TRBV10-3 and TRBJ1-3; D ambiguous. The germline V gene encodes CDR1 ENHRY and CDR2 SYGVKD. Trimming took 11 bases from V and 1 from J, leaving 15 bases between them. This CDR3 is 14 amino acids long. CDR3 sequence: CAGRGILSGNTIYF. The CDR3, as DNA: TGTGCCGGAAGAGGGATCCTATCTGGAAACACCATATATTTT.

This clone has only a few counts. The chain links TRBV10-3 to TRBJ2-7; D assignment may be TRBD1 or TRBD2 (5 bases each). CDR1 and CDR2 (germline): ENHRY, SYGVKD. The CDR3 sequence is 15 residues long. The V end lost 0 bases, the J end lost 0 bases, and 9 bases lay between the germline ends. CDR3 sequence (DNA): TGTGCCATCAGTGAGTCTTGGGGGAGCTCCTACGAGCAGTACTTC. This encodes CAISESWGSSYEQYF.

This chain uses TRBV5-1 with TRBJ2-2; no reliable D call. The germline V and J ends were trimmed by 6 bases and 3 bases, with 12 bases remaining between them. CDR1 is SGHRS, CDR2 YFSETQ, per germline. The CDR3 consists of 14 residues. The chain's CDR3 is CASTPVRDTGELFF. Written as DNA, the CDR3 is TGCGCCAGCACCCCCGTTCGGGACACCGGGGAGCTGTTTTTT.

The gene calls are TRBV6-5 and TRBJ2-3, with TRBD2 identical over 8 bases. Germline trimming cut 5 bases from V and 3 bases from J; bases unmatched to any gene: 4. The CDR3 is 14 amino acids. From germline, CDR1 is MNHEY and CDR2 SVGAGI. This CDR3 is CASSHGLATDTQYF. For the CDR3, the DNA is TGTGCCAGCAGTCACGGACTAGCTACAGATACGCAGTATTTT.

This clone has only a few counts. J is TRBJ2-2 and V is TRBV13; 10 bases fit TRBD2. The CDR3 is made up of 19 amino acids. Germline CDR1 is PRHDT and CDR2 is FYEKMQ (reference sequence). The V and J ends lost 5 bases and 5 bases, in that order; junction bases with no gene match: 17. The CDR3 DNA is TGTGCCAGCAGCGCCAGACGACACGAGCGGGAGGGCCATACCGGGGAGCTGTTTTTT. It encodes CASSARRHEREGHTGELFF.

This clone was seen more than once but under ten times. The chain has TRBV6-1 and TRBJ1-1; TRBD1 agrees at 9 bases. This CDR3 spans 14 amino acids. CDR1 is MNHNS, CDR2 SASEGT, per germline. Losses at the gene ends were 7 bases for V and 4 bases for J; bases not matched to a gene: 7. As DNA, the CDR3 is TGTGCCAGCACCACAGGGGGCACGGGCACTGAAGCTTTCTTT. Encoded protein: CASTTGGTGTEAFF.

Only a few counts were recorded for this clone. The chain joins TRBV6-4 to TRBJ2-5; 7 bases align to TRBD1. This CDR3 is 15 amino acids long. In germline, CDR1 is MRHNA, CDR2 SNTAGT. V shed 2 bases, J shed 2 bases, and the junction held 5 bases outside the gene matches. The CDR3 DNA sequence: TGTGCCAGCAGTGACGGGACAGCGAAACAAGAGACCCAGTACTTC. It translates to CASSDGTAKQETQYF.

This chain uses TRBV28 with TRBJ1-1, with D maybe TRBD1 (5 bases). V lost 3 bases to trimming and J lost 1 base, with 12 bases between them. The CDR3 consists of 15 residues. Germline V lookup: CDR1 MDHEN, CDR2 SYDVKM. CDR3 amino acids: CASSFWGRTNTEAFF. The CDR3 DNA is TGTGCCAGCAGTTTCTGGGGACGGACGAACACTGAAGCTTTCTTT.

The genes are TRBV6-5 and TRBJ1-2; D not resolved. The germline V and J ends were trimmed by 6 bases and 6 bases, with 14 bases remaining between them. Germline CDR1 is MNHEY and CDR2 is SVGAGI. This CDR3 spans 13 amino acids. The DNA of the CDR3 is TGTGCCAGCAGACAGCCGGGGTCCGATGGCTACACCTTC. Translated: CASRQPGSDGYTF.

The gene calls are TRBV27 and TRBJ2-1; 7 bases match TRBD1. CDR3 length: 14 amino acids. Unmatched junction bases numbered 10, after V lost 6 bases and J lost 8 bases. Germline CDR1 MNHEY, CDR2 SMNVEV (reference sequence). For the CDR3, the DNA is TGTGCCAGCAGACCCCGACAGGGAAGCGATGAGCAGTTCTTC. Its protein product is CASRPRQGSDEQFF.